The 2 T cell receptor beta chains presented below share a single source sample, sequenced in a study of T cell responses to AZD1222 COVID-19 vaccine. Measured with immunoSEQ multiplex PCR; TCRdb has only the in-frame clones, and not every one. The table has more than 150,000 clones, 80% to 95% seen once. This specimen consisted of peripheral blood, obtained on day 0 of AZD1222 vaccination. These receptors all come from an adult in good health.

This clone was detected many times. The rearrangement uses TRBV27 and TRBJ2-3; D not certain. V lost 6 bases and J lost 8, with 12 bases in between. The length of the CDR3 is 12 residues. Germline V gene data show CDR1 as MNHEY and CDR2 as SMNVEV (reference sequence). CDR3 bases: TGTGCCAGCAGGGCCGGTTACGGTACGCAGTATTTT. Protein product: CASRAGYGTQYF.

This chain uses TRBV5-1 with TRBJ1-1, with 7 positions matching TRBD1. The CDR3 extends over 14 amino acids. Germline CDR1 is SGHRS and CDR2 is YFSETQ. Trimming removed 4 bases from V and 5 bases from J; junction bases left unmatched: 8. This CDR3 reads CASSGTGEGTEAFF. The CDR3 DNA follows: TGCGCCAGCAGCGGAACAGGGGAGGGTACTGAAGCTTTCTTT.